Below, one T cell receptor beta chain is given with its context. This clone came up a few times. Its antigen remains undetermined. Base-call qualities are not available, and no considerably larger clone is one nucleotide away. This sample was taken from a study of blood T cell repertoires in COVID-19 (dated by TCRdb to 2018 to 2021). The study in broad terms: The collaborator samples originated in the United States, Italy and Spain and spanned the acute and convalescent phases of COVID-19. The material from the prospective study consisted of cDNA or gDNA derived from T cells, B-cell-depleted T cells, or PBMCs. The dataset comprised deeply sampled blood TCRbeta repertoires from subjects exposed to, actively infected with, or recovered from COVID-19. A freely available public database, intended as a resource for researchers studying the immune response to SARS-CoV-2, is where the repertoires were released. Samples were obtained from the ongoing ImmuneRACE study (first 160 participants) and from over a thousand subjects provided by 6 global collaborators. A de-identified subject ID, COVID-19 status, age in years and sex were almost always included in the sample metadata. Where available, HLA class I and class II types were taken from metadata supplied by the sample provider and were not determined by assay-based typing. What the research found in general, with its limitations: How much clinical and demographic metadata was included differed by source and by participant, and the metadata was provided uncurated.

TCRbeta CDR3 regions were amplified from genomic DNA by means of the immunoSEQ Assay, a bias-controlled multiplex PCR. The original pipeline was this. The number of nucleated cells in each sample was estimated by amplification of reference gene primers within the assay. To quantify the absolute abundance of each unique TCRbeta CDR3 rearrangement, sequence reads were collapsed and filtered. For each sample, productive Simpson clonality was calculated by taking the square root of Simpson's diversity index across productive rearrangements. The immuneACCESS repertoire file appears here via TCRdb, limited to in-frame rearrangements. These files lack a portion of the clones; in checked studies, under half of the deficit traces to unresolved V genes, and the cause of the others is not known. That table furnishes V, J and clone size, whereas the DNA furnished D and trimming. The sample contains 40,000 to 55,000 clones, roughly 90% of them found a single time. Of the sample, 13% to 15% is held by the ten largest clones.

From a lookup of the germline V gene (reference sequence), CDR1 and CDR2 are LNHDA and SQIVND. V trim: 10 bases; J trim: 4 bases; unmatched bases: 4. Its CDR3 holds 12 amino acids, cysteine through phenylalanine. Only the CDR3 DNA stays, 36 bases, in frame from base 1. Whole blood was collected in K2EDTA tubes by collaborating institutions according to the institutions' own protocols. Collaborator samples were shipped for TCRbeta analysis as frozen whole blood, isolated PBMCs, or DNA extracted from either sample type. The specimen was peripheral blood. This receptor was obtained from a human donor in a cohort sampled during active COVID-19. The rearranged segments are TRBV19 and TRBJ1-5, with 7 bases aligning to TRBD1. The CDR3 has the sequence CATRQGNQPQHF. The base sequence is TGTGCCACCAGACAGGGAAATCAGCCCCAGCATTTT.